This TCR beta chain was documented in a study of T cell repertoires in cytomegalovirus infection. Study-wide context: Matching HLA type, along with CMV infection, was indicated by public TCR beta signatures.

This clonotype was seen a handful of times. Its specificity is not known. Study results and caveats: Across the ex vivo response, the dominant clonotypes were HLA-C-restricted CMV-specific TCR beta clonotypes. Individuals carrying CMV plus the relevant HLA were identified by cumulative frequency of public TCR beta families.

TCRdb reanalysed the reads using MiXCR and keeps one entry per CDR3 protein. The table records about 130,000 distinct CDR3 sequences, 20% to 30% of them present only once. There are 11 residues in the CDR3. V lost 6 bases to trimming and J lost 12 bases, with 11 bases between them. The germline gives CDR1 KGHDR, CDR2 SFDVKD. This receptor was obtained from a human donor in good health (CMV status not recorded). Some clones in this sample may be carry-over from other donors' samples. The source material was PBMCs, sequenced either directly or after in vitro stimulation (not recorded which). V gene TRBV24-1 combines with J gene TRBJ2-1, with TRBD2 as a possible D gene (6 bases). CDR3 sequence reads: CATSWGTSQFF. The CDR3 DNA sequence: TGTGCCACCAGTTGGGGGACTTCGCAGTTCTTC.